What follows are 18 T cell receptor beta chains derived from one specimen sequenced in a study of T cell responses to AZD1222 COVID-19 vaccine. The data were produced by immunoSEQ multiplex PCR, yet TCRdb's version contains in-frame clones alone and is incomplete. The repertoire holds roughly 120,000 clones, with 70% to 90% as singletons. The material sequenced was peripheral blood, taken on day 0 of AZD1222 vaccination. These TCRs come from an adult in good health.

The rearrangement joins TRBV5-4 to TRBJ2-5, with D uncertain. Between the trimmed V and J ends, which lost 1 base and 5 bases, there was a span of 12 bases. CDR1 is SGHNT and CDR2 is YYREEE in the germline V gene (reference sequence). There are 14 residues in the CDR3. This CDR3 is CASSLSMAWETQYF. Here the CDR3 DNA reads TGTGCCAGCAGCTTGAGTATGGCTTGGGAGACCCAGTACTTC.

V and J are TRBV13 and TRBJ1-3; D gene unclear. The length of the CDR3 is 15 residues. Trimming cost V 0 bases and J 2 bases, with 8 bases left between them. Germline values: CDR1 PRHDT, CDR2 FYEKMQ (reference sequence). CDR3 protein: CASSLGPVAGNTIYF. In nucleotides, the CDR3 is TGTGCCAGCAGCTTAGGCCCAGTCGCTGGAAACACCATATATTTT. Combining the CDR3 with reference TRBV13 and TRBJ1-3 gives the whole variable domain AAGVIQSPRHLIKEKRETATLKCYPIPRHDTVYWYQQGPGQDPQFLISFYEKMQSDKGSIPDRFSAQQFSDYHSELNMSSLELGDSALYFCASSLGPVAGNTIYFGEGSWLTVV.

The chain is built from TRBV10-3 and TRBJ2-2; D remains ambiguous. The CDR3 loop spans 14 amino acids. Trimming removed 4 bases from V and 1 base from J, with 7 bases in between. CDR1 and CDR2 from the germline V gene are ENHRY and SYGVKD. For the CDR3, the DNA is TGTGCCATCAGTGCGCAGAGGAACACCGGGGAGCTGTTTTTT. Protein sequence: CAISAQRNTGELFF.

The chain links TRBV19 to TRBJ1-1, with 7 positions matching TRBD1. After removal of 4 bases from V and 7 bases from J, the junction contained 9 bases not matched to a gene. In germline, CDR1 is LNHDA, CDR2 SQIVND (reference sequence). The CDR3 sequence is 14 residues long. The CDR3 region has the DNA TGTGCCAGTAGTACCGGGCAGGGGGTTGGTGAAGCTTTCTTT. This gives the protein CASSTGQGVGEAFF. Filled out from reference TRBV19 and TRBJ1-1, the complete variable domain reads DGGITQSPKYLFRKEGQNVTLSCEQNLNHDAMYWYRQDPGQGLRLIYYSQIVNDFQKGDIAEGYSVSREKKESFPLTVTSAQKNPTAFYLCASSTGQGVGEAFFGQGTRLTVV.

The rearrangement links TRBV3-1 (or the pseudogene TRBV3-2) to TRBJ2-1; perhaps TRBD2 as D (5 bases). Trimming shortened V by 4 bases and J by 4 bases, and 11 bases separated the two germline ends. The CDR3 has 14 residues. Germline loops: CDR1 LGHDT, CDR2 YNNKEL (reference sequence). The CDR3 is CASSRAGHYNEQFF. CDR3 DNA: TGTGCCAGCAGCCGGGCGGGCCATTACAATGAGCAGTTCTTC.

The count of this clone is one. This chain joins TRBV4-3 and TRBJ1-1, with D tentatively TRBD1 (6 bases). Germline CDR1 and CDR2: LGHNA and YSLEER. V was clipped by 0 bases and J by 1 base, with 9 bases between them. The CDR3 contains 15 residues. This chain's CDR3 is CASSQDRGRNTEAFF. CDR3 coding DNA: TGCGCCAGCAGCCAAGATCGGGGGCGGAACACTGAAGCTTTCTTT.

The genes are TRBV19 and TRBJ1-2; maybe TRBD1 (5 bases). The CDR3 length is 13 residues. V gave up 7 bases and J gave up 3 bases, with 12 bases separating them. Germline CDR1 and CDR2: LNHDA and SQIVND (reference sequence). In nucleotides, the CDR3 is TGTGCCAGTACCCTAGAGGGGTACTATGGCTACACCTTC. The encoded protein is CASTLEGYYGYTF.

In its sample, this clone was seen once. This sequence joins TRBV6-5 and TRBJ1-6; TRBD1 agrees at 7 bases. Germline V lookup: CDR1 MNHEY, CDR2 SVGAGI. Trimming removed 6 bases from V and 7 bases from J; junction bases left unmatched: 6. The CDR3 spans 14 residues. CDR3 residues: CASRETGKNSPLHF. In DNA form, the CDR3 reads TGTGCCAGCAGGGAGACAGGGAAGAATTCACCCCTCCACTTT.

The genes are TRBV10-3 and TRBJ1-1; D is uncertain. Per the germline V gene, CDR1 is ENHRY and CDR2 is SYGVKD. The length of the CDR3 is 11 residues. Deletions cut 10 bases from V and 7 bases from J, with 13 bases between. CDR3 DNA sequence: TGTGCCAGCACAGACAACTTTGAAGCTTTCTTT. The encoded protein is CASTDNFEAFF.

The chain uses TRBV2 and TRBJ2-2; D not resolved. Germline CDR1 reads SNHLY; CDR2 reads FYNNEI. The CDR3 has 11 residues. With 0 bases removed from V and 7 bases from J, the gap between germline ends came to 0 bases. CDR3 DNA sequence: TGTGCCAGCAGTGAAGCCGGGGAGCTGTTTTTT. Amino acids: CASSEAGELFF.

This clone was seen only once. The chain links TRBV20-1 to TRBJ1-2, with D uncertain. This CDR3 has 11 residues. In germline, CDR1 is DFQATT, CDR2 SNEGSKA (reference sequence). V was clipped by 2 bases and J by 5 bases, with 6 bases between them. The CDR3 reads CSARTAYGYTF. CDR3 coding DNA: TGCAGTGCTAGAACAGCATATGGCTACACCTTC.

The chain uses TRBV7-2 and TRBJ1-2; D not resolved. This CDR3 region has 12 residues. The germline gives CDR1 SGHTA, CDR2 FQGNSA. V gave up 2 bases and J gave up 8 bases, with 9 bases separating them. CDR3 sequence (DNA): TGTGCCAGCAGCTTATATAACGGCGGCTACACCTTC. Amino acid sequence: CASSLYNGGYTF. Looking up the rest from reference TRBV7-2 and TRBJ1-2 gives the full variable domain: GAGVSQSPSNKVTEKGKDVELRCDPISGHTALYWYRQSLGQGLEFLIYFQGNSAPDKSGLPSDRFSAERTGGSVSTLTIQRTQQEDSAVYLCASSLYNGGYTFGSGTRLTVV.

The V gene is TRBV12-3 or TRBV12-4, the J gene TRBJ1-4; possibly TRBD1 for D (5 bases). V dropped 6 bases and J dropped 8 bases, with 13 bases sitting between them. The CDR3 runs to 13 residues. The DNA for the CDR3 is TGTGCCAGCAGGGGGGGTAGCAGAGAAAAACTGTTTTTT. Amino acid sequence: CASRGGSREKLFF.

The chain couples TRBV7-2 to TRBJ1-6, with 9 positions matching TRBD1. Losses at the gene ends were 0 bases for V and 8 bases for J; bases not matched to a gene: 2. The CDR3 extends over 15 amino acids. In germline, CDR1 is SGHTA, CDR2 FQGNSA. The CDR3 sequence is CASSLATGGDSPLHF. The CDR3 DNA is TGTGCCAGCAGCTTAGCCACAGGGGGCGATTCACCCCTCCACTTT.

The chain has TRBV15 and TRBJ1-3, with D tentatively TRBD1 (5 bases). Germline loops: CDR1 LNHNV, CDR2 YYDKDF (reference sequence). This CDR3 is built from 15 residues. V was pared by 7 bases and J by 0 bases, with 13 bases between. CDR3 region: CATKAGTASGNTIYF. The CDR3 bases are TGTGCCACCAAAGCGGGGACGGCCTCTGGAAACACCATATATTTT.

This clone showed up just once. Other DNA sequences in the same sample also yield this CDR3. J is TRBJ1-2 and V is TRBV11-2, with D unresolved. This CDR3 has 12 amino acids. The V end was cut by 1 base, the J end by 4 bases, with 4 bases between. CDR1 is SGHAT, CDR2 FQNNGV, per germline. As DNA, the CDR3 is TGTGCCAGCAGCTTAGGGATCTATGGCTACACCTTC. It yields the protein CASSLGIYGYTF. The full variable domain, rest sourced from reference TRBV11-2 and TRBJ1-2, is EAGVAQSPRYKIIEKRQSVAFWCNPISGHATLYWYQQILGQGPKLLIQFQNNGVVDDSQLPKDRFSAERLKGVDSTLKIQPAKLEDSAVYLCASSLGIYGYTFGSGTRLTVV.

The CDR3 sequence: CASSRTSGSYNEQFF. The CDR3 DNA sequence: TGTGCCAGTAGCCGGACTAGCGGGTCCTACAATGAGCAGTTCTTC. V gene TRBV19 combines with J gene TRBJ2-1; TRBD2 agrees at 11 bases. V dropped 6 bases and J dropped 1; count of bases not matched to a gene: 2. CDR1 is LNHDA, CDR2 SQIVND, per germline (reference sequence). This CDR3 has 15 residues.

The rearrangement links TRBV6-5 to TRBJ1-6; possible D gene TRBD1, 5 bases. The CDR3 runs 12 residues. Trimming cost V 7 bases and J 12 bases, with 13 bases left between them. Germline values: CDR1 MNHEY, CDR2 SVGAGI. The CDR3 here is CASIFQGGPLHF. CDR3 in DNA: TGTGCCAGCATTTTCCAGGGAGGACCCCTCCACTTT.